The rows below give T cell receptor beta chains drawn from one sample of a study of cytomegalovirus exposure and HLA in healthy donors. Sequencing was performed with immunoSEQ multiplex PCR; in TCRdb, only in-frame clones are kept and a portion is missing. This sample has 110,000 or so clones, with 75% found just once. Sequencing used PBMCs. The receptor set was obtained from a middle-aged woman in good health and CMV-seropositive. CDR3s include the opening cysteine and the closing phenylalanine or tryptophan. Each record gives: D gene, J gene, clone size, V gene, CDR3 DNA, CDR3 protein. D genes are given only for firm matches. Clone size is given for some rows only: seen once, a few or many times, or a class if the clone is expanded.

TRBD2 TRBJ2-3 NA TRBV15 TGTGCCACCAGCAGAGGAGGAGCGGGAGGAAGGACAGATACGCAGTATTTT CATSRGGAGGRTDTQYF
TRBD1 TRBJ2-7 NA TRBV14 TGTGCCAGCAGCCACGGAAGTAGGGGGCCCTACGAGCAGTACTTC CASSHGSRGPYEQYF
NA TRBJ2-6 NA TRBV7-9 TGTGCCAGCAGCTTACAGGGTACTGGGGCCAACGTCCTGACTTTC CASSLQGTGANVLTF
NA TRBJ2-3 few TRBV7-6 TGTGCCAGCAGCTTAGCGAGGGAGGCAGATACGCAGTATTTT CASSLAREADTQYF
TRBD2 TRBJ2-2 NA TRBV4-2 TGTGCCAGCAGCGTAGCCGGGACTAGCGGCTACGGGGAGCTGTTTTTT CASSVAGTSGYGELFF
NA TRBJ2-1 NA TRBV5-1 TGCGCCAGCAGCTTGTCCGGGATATTAGTCAATGAGCAGTTCTTC CASSLSGILVNEQFF
TRBD1 TRBJ2-7 NA TRBV4-3 TGCGCCAGCAGCCAAGATCCCTGGACAGGCTACGAGCAGTACTTC CASSQDPWTGYEQYF
TRBD2 TRBJ2-3 NA TRBV19 TGTGCCAGTAGTATAGATCCAGCGGGGAGCACAGATACGCAGTATTTT CASSIDPAGSTDTQYF
TRBD1 TRBJ2-2 NA TRBV4-2 TGTGCCAGCAGCCATGGCGGGACAGGAGCGAACACCGGGGAGCTGTTTTTT CASSHGGTGANTGELFF
TRBD2 TRBJ2-1 NA TRBV13 TGTGCCAGCAGCCCGGCTAGCGGGTACCACAATGAGCAGTTCTTC CASSPASGYHNEQFF
NA TRBJ2-7 NA TRBV4-3 TGCGCCAGCAGCCCAGTGTGGAGGGCGGCGTACGAGCAGTACTTC CASSPVWRAAYEQYF
TRBD2 TRBJ2-5 NA TRBV28 TGTGCCAGCAGCCCGACTAGCTACGAGACCCAGTACTTC CASSPTSYETQYF
NA TRBJ2-7 NA TRBV30 TGTGCCTGGAAGTTGGTAGCGGAACACTACGAGCAGTACTTC CAWKLVAEHYEQYF
TRBD1 TRBJ1-2 NA TRBV7-2 TGTGCCAGCAGTAAACAGGGGGCAATGGATGGCTACACCTTC CASSKQGAMDGYTF
NA TRBJ2-7 NA TRBV7-2 TGTGCCAGCAGCTTGCCCCGAGGCAGGGAATACGAGCAGTACTTC CASSLPRGREYEQYF
NA TRBJ2-7 NA TRBV27 TGTGCCAGCAGTGGACTCGGCTACGAGCAGTACTTC CASSGLGYEQYF
TRBD2 TRBJ2-5 once TRBV25-1 TGTGCCAGCAGTGCGGGGGGGACCCAGTACTTC CASSAGGTQYF
NA TRBJ2-5 NA TRBV7-3 TGTGCCAGCAGCCCCACCGGGACTGAAGAGACCCAGTACTTC CASSPTGTEETQYF